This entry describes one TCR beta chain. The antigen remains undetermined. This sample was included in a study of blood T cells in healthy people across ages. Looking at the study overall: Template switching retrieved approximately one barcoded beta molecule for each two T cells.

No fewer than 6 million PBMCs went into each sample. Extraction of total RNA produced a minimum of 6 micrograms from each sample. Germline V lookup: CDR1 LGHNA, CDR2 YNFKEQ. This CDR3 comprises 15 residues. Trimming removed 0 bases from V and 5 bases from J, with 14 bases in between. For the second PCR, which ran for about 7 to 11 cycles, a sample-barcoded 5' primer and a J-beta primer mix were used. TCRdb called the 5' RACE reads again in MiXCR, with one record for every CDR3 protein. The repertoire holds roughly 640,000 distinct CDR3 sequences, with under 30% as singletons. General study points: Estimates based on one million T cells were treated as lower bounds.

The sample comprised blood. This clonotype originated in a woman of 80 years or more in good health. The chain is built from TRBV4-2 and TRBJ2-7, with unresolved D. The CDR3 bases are TGTGCCAGCAGCCAAGAAATTCTTTCCGTCCACGAGCAGTACTTC. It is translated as CASSQEILSVHEQYF.